The source of this T cell receptor beta chain is a study of blood T cell repertoires in COVID-19 (dated by TCRdb to 2018 to 2020). Context from the whole study: Samples covering the acute and convalescent phases of COVID-19 were provided by collaborators in the United States, Italy and Spain. Where available, HLA class I and class II types were obtained from metadata supplied by the sample provider rather than from assay-based typing. Nearly every sample came with metadata listing a de-identified subject ID, COVID-19 status, age in years and sex. The prospective study material was composed of cDNA or gDNA derived from T cells, B-cell-depleted T cells, or PBMCs. Subjects who had been exposed to COVID-19, were actively infected with it, or had recovered from it provided the deeply sampled blood TCRbeta repertoires that made up the dataset. The repertoires were released in a freely available public database meant as a resource for research on the immune response to SARS-CoV-2. The samples were drawn from the first 160 participants of the ongoing ImmuneRACE study and from 1,254 subjects provided by 6 global collaborators.

From the germline V gene, CDR1 is MDHEN and CDR2 is SYDVKM. The CDR3 holds 16 amino acids from the cysteine to the phenylalanine. Left in the record is the CDR3 DNA by itself, 48 bases read in frame from the first base. V has 6 bases trimmed and J has 3 bases trimmed; junction bases matching no gene number 10. The immunoSEQ Assay, a bias-controlled multiplex PCR, was used to amplify TCRbeta CDR3 regions from genomic DNA. In the paper's pipeline: The number of nucleated cells in each sample was estimated from the amplification of reference gene primers within the assay. To quantify the absolute abundance of each unique TCRbeta CDR3 rearrangement, sequence reads were collapsed and filtered. For each sample, productive Simpson clonality was calculated by taking the square root of Simpson's diversity index across productive rearrangements. TCRdb limited this immuneACCESS table to in-frame rearrangements with V and J called. A share of clones is missing; checked studies link under half to unresolved V genes, and the rest is unexplained. The V and J calls and clone size are taken from that table; D and trimming were inferred from the DNA. The sample contains around 470,000 clones, around 90% of them found a single time. 0.6% to 0.7% of the sample lies in the top ten.

In the prospective study, participants were about 18 to 100 years old, resided in under 30 geographic areas of the United States, and were enrolled through a virtual design. In the prospective study, participants were assigned to cohorts based on the clinical history participants reported in a screening survey and a study questionnaire. Recovered participants in ImmuneRACE Cohort 3 were defined as having two consecutive negative NP/OP PCR tests, clearance from a healthcare professional, or resolution of symptoms. Each participant in the prospective study had whole blood, serum and a nasopharyngeal or oropharyngeal swab collected by mobile phlebotomists. Over an approximately two-month period, participants in the prospective study had the option of providing additional blood draws and questionnaires. Before DNA extraction, prospective study blood samples were shipped either frozen or at room temperature.

Results the study describes overall, beyond this receptor: Clinical and demographic metadata were provided uncurated, with the amount varying by source and participant.

On this clone itself: The target of this receptor is not known. Nothing much larger sits one base from this clone, and base qualities are not available.

The rearranged chain carries TRBV28 and TRBJ1-5; TRBD1 fits 8 bases in the junction. Specimen: PBMCs or T cells enriched from blood (not recorded which). The receptor's source is a man aged 18 to 29 who had recovered from COVID-19. The DNA sequence follows: TGTGCCAGCAGAGGGGACAGGCTCGAGGACAATCAGCCCCAGCATTTT. Its product reads: CASRGDRLEDNQPQHF.